Each of the 28 T cell receptor beta chains below was sequenced from the same sample in a study of T cell responses to AZD1222 COVID-19 vaccine (dated by TCRdb to about 2021). The protocol used for the library was the immunoSEQ multiplex PCR assay. TCRdb limited this immuneACCESS table to in-frame rearrangements with V and J called. A share of clones is missing; checked studies link under half to unresolved V genes, and the rest is unexplained. Here the sample has 65,000 to 70,000 clones; 60% to 85% occur a single time. The leading ten clones occupy over 10% of the sample. In the paper's terms, the time point label means: baseline before first vaccination. Sequenced here: peripheral blood, sampled on day 0 of AZD1222 vaccination. These receptors came from an adult in good health.

The chain employs TRBV24-1 and TRBJ2-1; possibly TRBD1 or TRBD2 for D (6 bases each). Germline loops: CDR1 KGHDR, CDR2 SFDVKD. The CDR3 is 16 residues long. Trimming removed 3 bases at V and 6 bases at J, with 17 bases between. In DNA form, the CDR3 reads TGTGCCACCAGTGATCCGACCGGGGGCTCGATCAATGAGCAGTTCTTC. Protein sequence: CATSDPTGGSINEQFF.

The gene calls are TRBV6-2 or TRBV6-3 and TRBJ2-3; 7 nucleotides agree with TRBD1. With V trimmed by 5 bases and J by 2 bases, 16 bases remained unmatched. Germline V lookup: CDR1 MNHEY, CDR2 SVGEGT. The CDR3 is 18 residues long. Written as DNA, the CDR3 is TGTGCCAGCAGTCGTCCCGGGACAGTTTGGTGGCACACAGATACGCAGTATTTT. It encodes CASSRPGTVWWHTDTQYF.

The rearrangement links TRBV9 to TRBJ1-2; tentative D call: TRBD1 (5 bases). Germline assignment: CDR1 SGDLS and CDR2 YYNGEE. The CDR3 loop spans 15 amino acids. Trimming stripped 0 bases from V and 3 bases from J, with 12 bases between. CDR3 sequence (DNA): TGTGCCAGCAGCGTAGATTCAGGGCCGTACTATGGCTACACCTTC. As protein: CASSVDSGPYYGYTF.

The chain recombines TRBV5-3 with TRBJ1-3; D unresolved. TRBV5-3 is classed as an ORF, of uncertain function. This CDR3 has 14 amino acids. V lost 4 bases, J lost 4 bases, and 12 bases lay in between. CDR3 coding DNA: TGTGCCAGAAGCCCAAAGTCCTGGGGAAACACCATATATTTT. Its translation: CARSPKSWGNTIYF.

The chain carries TRBV5-1 and TRBJ2-3; 8 bases match TRBD1. Germline values: CDR1 SGHRS, CDR2 YFSETQ. The CDR3 has 15 amino acids. V lost 4 bases and J lost 4; bases outside the gene matches: 8. The CDR3 loop is CASSQTGVEADTQYF. The CDR3 DNA follows: TGCGCCAGCAGCCAGACAGGGGTAGAGGCAGATACGCAGTATTTT.

V usage is TRBV19 and J usage is TRBJ1-5; the D gene is possibly TRBD1 (5 bases). Looked up from germline, CDR1 is LNHDA and CDR2 is SQIVND (reference sequence). The CDR3 contains 15 residues. V shed 5 bases and J shed 5 bases, with 16 bases lying between them. CDR3 sequence: CASSHRARGYQPQHF. The CDR3 DNA sequence: TGTGCCAGTAGTCACAGAGCGAGGGGTTATCAGCCCCAGCATTTT.

Points on this clone: The junction differs from germline at one of its ends, possibly a read error. The chain links TRBV11-2 to TRBJ2-2; either TRBD1 or TRBD2 may supply D (5 bases each). Germline CDR1 SGHAT, CDR2 FQNNGV. The CDR3 runs to 15 residues. Written as DNA, the CDR3 is TGTGCCAGCAGCCTAGTGTGGGGGAACGCCGGGGAGCTGTTTTTT. Translating gives CASSLVWGNAGELFF. The whole variable domain, filled in from reference TRBV11-2 and TRBJ2-2, reads EAGVAQSPRYKIIEKRQSVAFWCNPISGHATLYWYQQILGQGPKLLIQFQNNGVVDDSQLPKDRFSAERLKGVDSTLKIQPAKLEDSAVYLCASSLVWGNAGELFFGEGSRLTVL.

The chain links TRBV11-2 to TRBJ1-5; D not certain. From germline, CDR1 is SGHAT and CDR2 FQNNGV. The V end lost 0 bases, the J end lost 7 bases, and 13 bases lay between the germline ends. CDR3 length: 15 residues. The CDR3 bases are TGTGCCAGCAGCTTAGATGGGTGGGGAGGGCAGCCCCAGCATTTT. Amino acid sequence: CASSLDGWGGQPQHF.

The gene calls are TRBV29-1 and TRBJ2-1, with TRBD2 matching over 10 bases. The germline V gene encodes CDR1 SQVTM and CDR2 ANQGSEA. CDR3 length equals 15 residues. The ends lost 2 bases at V and 6 bases at J; junction bases unmatched: 7. The CDR3 bases are TGCAGCGTTGAAAGCGGGACTAGCGTTTTCAATGAGCAGTTCTTC. This codes for CSVESGTSVFNEQFF.

The V gene is TRBV12-3 or TRBV12-4, the J gene TRBJ2-7; D is unresolved. The CDR3 has 13 residues. Trimming shortened V by 4 bases and J by 4 bases, and 11 bases separated the two germline ends. CDR3 sequence (DNA): TGTGCCAGCAGTTCCGAATGGACGTACGAGCAGTACTTC. This codes for CASSSEWTYEQYF.

The chain combines TRBV5-1 with TRBJ2-2; 9 bases map to TRBD1. This CDR3 region has 14 residues. V shed 4 bases, J shed 6 bases, and the junction held 4 bases outside the gene matches. CDR1 is SGHRS and CDR2 is YFSETQ in the germline V gene. This CDR3 reads CASSPRTGAGELFF. DNA for the CDR3: TGCGCCAGCAGCCCCCGGACAGGGGCCGGGGAGCTGTTTTTT.

The V and J genes are TRBV10-3 and TRBJ1-4; D not certain. The CDR3 spans 14 residues. Germline-derived CDR1 and CDR2 are ENHRY and SYGVKD. Trimming shortened V by 2 bases and J by 6 bases, and 10 bases separated the two germline ends. The CDR3 is CAISEVTGYEKLFF. The CDR3 DNA sequence: TGTGCCATCAGTGAGGTAACGGGCTATGAAAAACTGTTTTTT.

This sequence joins TRBV9 and TRBJ2-3; D remains unclear. The germline V and J ends were trimmed by 0 bases and 2 bases, with 13 bases remaining between them. Germline V CDR1 and CDR2: SGDLS, YYNGEE. The CDR3 totals 16 residues. Written as DNA, the CDR3 is TGTGCCAGCAGCGTAGAGGCCGGACGGCACACAGATACGCAGTATTTT. Translated, it gives CASSVEAGRHTDTQYF.

This chain connects TRBV7-8 to TRBJ2-1, with 9 bases that match TRBD1. The CDR3 sequence is 15 residues long. The germline V gene encodes CDR1 SGHVS and CDR2 FQNEAQ. V shed 5 bases and J 5 bases; nucleotides not matched to a gene: 7. CDR3 nucleotides: TGTGCCAGCAGCCCCGGGACAGGGACCCACAATGAGCAGTTCTTC. It translates to CASSPGTGTHNEQFF.

J is TRBJ2-5 and V is TRBV25-1; TRBD1 might be the D (7 bases). Germline V lookup: CDR1 MGHDK, CDR2 SYGVNS. V lost 4 bases to trimming and J lost 5 bases, with 14 bases between them. This CDR3 comprises 14 residues. The CDR3 DNA sequence: TGTGCCAGCAGTGCCTCCGCAGGGGGGGAGACCCAGTACTTC. Translation gives CASSASAGGETQYF. The full variable domain, rest sourced from reference TRBV25-1 and TRBJ2-5, is EADIYQTPRYLVIGTGKKITLECSQTMGHDKMYWYQQDPGMELHLIHYSYGVNSTEKGDLSSESTVSRIRTEHFPLTLESARPSHTSQYLCASSASAGGETQYFGPGTRLLVL.

The chain carries TRBV10-3 and TRBJ2-1, with D maybe TRBD2 (5 bases). This CDR3 spans 14 amino acids. Germline CDR1 is ENHRY and CDR2 is SYGVKD. Between the trimmed V and J ends, which lost 3 bases and 2 bases, there was a span of 8 bases. The CDR3 sequence: CAISDGIPYNEQFF. CDR3 nucleotide sequence: TGTGCCATCAGTGACGGGATCCCCTACAATGAGCAGTTCTTC.

The chain combines TRBV30 with TRBJ1-5; D ambiguous. CDR1 and CDR2 from the germline V gene are GTSNPN and SVGIG (reference sequence). The CDR3 extends over 16 amino acids. The V end was cut by 2 bases, the J end by 5 bases, with 19 bases between. This CDR3 reads CAWSLRHGLGYQPQHF. In DNA form, the CDR3 reads TGTGCCTGGAGTCTCCGCCATGGGTTGGGGTATCAGCCCCAGCATTTT.

The rearrangement joins TRBV19 to TRBJ2-2, with 7 bases that match TRBD2. Germline-derived CDR1 and CDR2 are LNHDA and SQIVND (reference sequence). V was clipped by 1 base and J by 4 bases; unmatched bases: 9. This CDR3 contains 17 residues. The CDR3 protein is CASSIVSGDSFTGELFF. DNA for the CDR3: TGTGCCAGTAGTATAGTGAGCGGGGACTCCTTCACCGGGGAGCTGTTTTTT.

V is TRBV6-5 and J is TRBJ2-3; 10 bases align to TRBD2. Trimming at V came to 0 bases and at J to 6 bases, leaving 3 bases not matched to a gene. Germline V gives CDR1 MNHEY, CDR2 SVGAGI. The CDR3 has 15 amino acids. This chain's CDR3 is CASSYSGTSVDTQYF. CDR3 coding DNA: TGTGCCAGCAGTTACTCCGGGACTAGCGTCGATACGCAGTATTTT.

V gene TRBV5-5 combines with J gene TRBJ2-3; no clear D gene. Between the trimmed V and J ends, which lost 3 bases and 2 bases, there was a span of 10 bases. CDR3 size: 14 residues. Germline CDR1 SGHKS, CDR2 YYEKEE (reference sequence). DNA for the CDR3: TGTGCCAGCAGCTGGGCGGAGTCCACAGATACGCAGTATTTT. As protein: CASSWAESTDTQYF.

The rearrangement links TRBV7-2 to TRBJ2-3; 7 bases align to TRBD2. Unmatched junction bases numbered 3, after V lost 3 bases and J lost 0 bases. The length of the CDR3 is 15 residues. The V gene's germline CDR1 is SGHTA and CDR2 FQGNSA. The CDR3 DNA reads TGTGCCAGCAGCTTGCCGGGGGGAAGCACAGATACGCAGTATTTT. Protein product: CASSLPGGSTDTQYF.

The gene calls are TRBV4-3 and TRBJ2-1; 8 nucleotides align to TRBD1. V lost 8 bases to trimming and J lost 1 base; unmatched junction nucleotides: 10. Germline V gives CDR1 LGHNA, CDR2 YSLEER. This CDR3 is 16 amino acids long. CDR3 protein: CASCRDRGLSYNEQFF. The CDR3 coding sequence is TGCGCCAGCTGCCGAGACAGGGGTTTATCCTACAATGAGCAGTTCTTC.

The rearrangement links TRBV6-5 to TRBJ1-6; 8 bases align to TRBD1. Germline lookup yields CDR1 MNHEY and CDR2 SVGAGI. The trim removed 7 bases at V and 9 bases at J, leaving 8 bases unmatched. The CDR3 is 14 amino acids. Here the CDR3 reads CASTRDRWISPLHF. DNA for the CDR3: TGTGCCAGCACTAGGGACAGGTGGATTTCACCCCTCCACTTT.

The rearrangement uses TRBV7-3 and TRBJ1-2; D is uncertain. V lost 2 bases to trimming and J lost 4 bases, with 8 bases between them. Per the germline V gene, CDR1 is SGHTA and CDR2 is FQGTGA. This CDR3 is 13 amino acids long. Here the CDR3 DNA reads TGTGCCAGCAGCTTAGAGCCGGGCTATGGCTACACCTTC. Its translation is CASSLEPGYGYTF.

This clone was detected once. This chain links TRBV6-5 with TRBJ2-5, with D possibly being TRBD1 (6 bases). V was clipped by 5 bases and J by 5 bases, with 18 bases between them. The germline V gene encodes CDR1 MNHEY and CDR2 SVGAGI. This CDR3 has 15 amino acids. DNA for the CDR3: TGTGCCAGCAGTACGGCTGGGACAACGGGGGAGACCCAGTACTTC. It codes for CASSTAGTTGETQYF.

V and J are TRBV18 and TRBJ1-1; D is unclear. The V end lost 1 base, the J end lost 8 bases, and 8 bases lay between the germline ends. The CDR3 sequence is 12 residues long. The V gene's germline CDR1 is KGHSH and CDR2 LQKENI. The CDR3 DNA reads TGTGCCAGCTCACCACAAGACGGAGAAGCTTTCTTT. Protein product: CASSPQDGEAFF.

The chain uses TRBV3-1 (or the pseudogene TRBV3-2) and TRBJ2-7; possibly TRBD1 for D (5 bases). Per germline, CDR1 LGHDT and CDR2 YNNKEL (reference sequence). The CDR3 is 14 residues long. The V end lost 0 bases, the J end lost 5 bases, and 11 bases lay between the germline ends. CDR3 nucleotides: TGTGCCAGCAGCCAAGATTTTTCAGGGCACGAGCAGTACTTC. Its protein product is CASSQDFSGHEQYF.

V is TRBV7-9 and J is TRBJ1-3; D remains unclear. V lost 0 bases and J lost 2, with 14 bases in between. The CDR3 consists of 17 residues. Germline values: CDR1 SEHNR, CDR2 FQNEAQ (reference sequence). CDR3 protein: CASSLAEWRGTGNTIYF. In DNA form, the CDR3 reads TGTGCCAGCAGCTTAGCGGAGTGGCGGGGTACTGGAAACACCATATATTTT.